This T cell receptor beta chain stems from a study of blood T cell repertoires in COVID-19. Looking at the study overall: The study drew acute and convalescent COVID-19 samples from the United States, Italy and Spain.

V shed 2 bases, J shed 7 bases, and the junction held 5 bases outside the gene matches. There are 14 residues in the CDR3. Germline V lookup: CDR1 MNHEY, CDR2 SVGAGI. The authors' processing: Estimation of nucleated cell counts relied on the amplification of reference gene primers. The repertoire was sequenced with immunoSEQ multiplex PCR; TCRdb's copy has only in-frame clones and lacks some. The V and J calls and the clone size are those of that table, but D and trimming were determined from the DNA. The table has over 300,000 clones, 70% to 90% seen once. The clonotype originates from a man under 40 who had recovered from COVID-19. Source material: PBMCs or T cells enriched from blood (not recorded which). This rearrangement joins TRBV6-5 to TRBJ1-5; 7 positions agree with TRBD1. The CDR3 protein is CASSYNRGVQPQHF. CDR3 in DNA: TGTGCCAGCAGTTACAACAGGGGAGTACAGCCCCAGCATTTT.